What follows is one T cell receptor (beta chain) and its context. This sample is drawn from a study of cytomegalovirus exposure and HLA in healthy donors. PCR primers comprised 60 Vbeta and 13 Jbeta primers. Repertoires were generated with immunoSEQ multiplex PCR, while TCRdb's copy carries only in-frame clones and drops some. Among about 110,000 clones listed, 81% were seen once. The V gene's germline CDR1 is SGHRS and CDR2 YFSETQ. The V end was cut by 2 bases, the J end by 5 bases, with 23 bases between. This CDR3 has 17 residues. This receptor was obtained from a woman in her 30s in good health and CMV-seronegative. Sequencing was done on a sample of PBMCs. V is TRBV5-1 and J is TRBJ2-7; D possibly corresponds to TRBD2 (6 bases). CDR3 coding DNA: TGCGCCAGCAGCTTTACCACCGGGGGAGGTTTCATGGACGAGCAGTACTTC. It is translated as CASSFTTGGGFMDEQYF.